This TCR beta chain comes out of a study of regulatory and conventional T cells in RAG deficiency. In this sample, this clone turned up once. The CDR3 is made up of 14 amino acids. V was clipped by 6 bases and J by 1 base; unmatched bases: 4. Germline V gene lookup returns CDR1 KGHSH and CDR2 LQKENI. Sequencing used immunoSEQ multiplex PCR; TCRdb keeps in-frame clones, though not all of them. The sample carries under 7,500 clones, about 93% recorded once. Blood CD4+ CD25-high CD127-low regulatory T cells supplied the genomic DNA template. These sequences were also reported in another study, on regulatory T cells. This second study says: The PCR used 52 TRBV and 13 TRBJ primers.

The sequence came from a human donor in good health. Sequencing input: CD127- CD25+ CD4+ Tregs sorted from blood. J is TRBJ1-1 and V is TRBV18; 8 nucleotides agree with TRBD1. As DNA, the CDR3 is TGTGCCAGCTCTAATCAGGGGGCGAACACTGAAGCTTTCTTT. Its translation: CASSNQGANTEAFF.